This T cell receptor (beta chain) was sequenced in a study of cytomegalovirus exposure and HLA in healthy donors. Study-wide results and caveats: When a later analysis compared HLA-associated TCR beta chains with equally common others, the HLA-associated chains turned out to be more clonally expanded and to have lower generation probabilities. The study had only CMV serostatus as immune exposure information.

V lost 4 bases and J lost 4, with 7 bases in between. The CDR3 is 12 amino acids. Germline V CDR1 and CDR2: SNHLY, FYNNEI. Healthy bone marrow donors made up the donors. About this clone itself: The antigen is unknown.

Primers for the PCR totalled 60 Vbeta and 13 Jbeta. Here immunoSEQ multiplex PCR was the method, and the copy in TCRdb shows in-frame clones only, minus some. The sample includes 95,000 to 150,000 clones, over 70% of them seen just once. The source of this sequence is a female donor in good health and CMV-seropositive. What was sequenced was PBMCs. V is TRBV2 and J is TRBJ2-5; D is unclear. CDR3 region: CASSAIVETQYF. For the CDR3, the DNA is TGTGCCAGCAGTGCCATAGTAGAGACCCAGTACTTC.